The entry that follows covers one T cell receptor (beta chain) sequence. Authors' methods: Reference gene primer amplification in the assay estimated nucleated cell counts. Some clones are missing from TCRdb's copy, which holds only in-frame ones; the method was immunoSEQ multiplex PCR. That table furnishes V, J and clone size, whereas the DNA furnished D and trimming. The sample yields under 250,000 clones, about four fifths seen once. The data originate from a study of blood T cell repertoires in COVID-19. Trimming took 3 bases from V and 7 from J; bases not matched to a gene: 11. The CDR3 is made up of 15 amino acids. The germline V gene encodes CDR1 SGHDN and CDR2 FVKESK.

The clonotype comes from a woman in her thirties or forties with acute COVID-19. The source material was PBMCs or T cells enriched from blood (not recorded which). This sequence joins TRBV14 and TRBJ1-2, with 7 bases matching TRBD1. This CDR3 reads CASSQEPQGIRGYTF. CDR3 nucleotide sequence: TGTGCCAGCAGCCAGGAGCCACAGGGGATACGTGGCTACACCTTC.